This TCR beta chain was sequenced for a study of long-term antiretroviral therapy in people with HIV. An immunoSEQ assay, version v3.0, was performed at survey level. Profiling relied on immunoSEQ multiplex PCR, and the TCRdb table lists in-frame clones only, not all of them. The sample carries roughly 20,000 clones, 70% to 80% recorded once. The J segment lost 9 bases and the V segment lost 3 bases, leaving 8 bases of the junction unmatched. Germline CDR1 and CDR2: SQVTM and ANQGSEA. CDR3 length: 13 amino acids. The sequence derives from a woman in her forties with HIV. The chain recombines TRBV29-1 with TRBJ2-1; the match to TRBD2 covers 7 bases. The material was unsorted PBMCs, obtained about 21 months before starting antiretroviral therapy. The CDR3 DNA reads as TGCAGCGTTGAGGGCGGGAGAATACGTGAGCAGTTCTTC. It translates to CSVEGGRIREQFF.